This note documents a single T cell receptor (beta chain) sequence. This clone appeared a single time. Its antigen is not yet known. No much larger clonotype is one base removed from it; base qualities were not supplied. The sample's time point label is to be understood as: baseline before first vaccination. Vaccinee samples were obtained from the UK trials COV001 and COV002, which included a single-blind randomized controlled phase 2/3 trial of AZD1222 (ChAdOx1 nCoV-19) in healthy adults. For TCRbeta chain sequencing, PBMC samples from trial participants were taken at day 0 and at day 28 after the second dose. This specimen comes from a study of T cell responses to AZD1222 COVID-19 vaccine (dated by TCRdb to the early 2020s). Notes on the research overall: AZD1222 recipients with second doses at about 4 weeks or about 12 weeks were pooled, because spike-specific TCR depth and breadth did not differ between schedules. TCR sequencing was performed for roughly 250 trial participants, of whom 200 to 210 were given two doses of AZD1222 and approximately 26 were given two doses of MenACWY control vaccine. Trial participants were enrolled by age into subgroups of 18-55, 56-69 and 70-plus years, and about 150, 27 and 61 TCR-sequenced participants, respectively, were included in these subgroups.

The CDR3 regions of human TCRbeta chains were analyzed by immunosequencing. Per the authors' processing: TCRs in the repertoires were compared against a reference library of SARS-CoV-2-specific TCRs that had been generated with the MIRA antigen-specificity platform. Breadth was defined as the fraction of unique TCRs that were SARS-CoV-2-associated. Depth was defined as the fraction of total T cells that were SARS-CoV-2-associated. Each spike-specific TCR was assigned to its reactive spike region and to a CD4 or CD8 class using the MIRA data. Log10-transformed breadth and depth values were compared by one-way ANOVA with Sidak's multiple comparisons tests. This immuneACCESS table, as held by TCRdb, lists in-frame sequences with V and J called but not all clones. Of the missing ones, under half trace to an unresolved V gene in checked studies; the others have no known cause. The D gene and trimming were derived from the DNA, and the V and J assignments and clone size from that table. The sample records fewer than 150,000 clones, 90% of which are singletons. The top ten hold more than 3% of the sample.

Taken from cysteine to phenylalanine, the CDR3 has 14 residues. The only DNA kept is the CDR3, 42 bases in frame from the first base. CDR1 and CDR2 (SGHAT, FQNNGV) derive from the germline V gene. Cut back by 4 bases and 7 bases, the V and J ends lie 14 bases apart. The full study reports these points: The vaccine-associated CD4 TCRs covered the entire spike protein, and the dominant responses fell in regions 160-218 and 743-854. Epitopes outside the regions mutated in the B.1.351 and B.1.1.7 variants were reportedly recognized by nearly half of the unique spike-specific TCRs. Only five or six AZD1222 recipients were SARS-CoV-2 seropositive at baseline, limiting conclusions about previously exposed vaccinees. After two AZD1222 doses, spike-specific TCR breadth and depth were significantly higher than at day 0 and than in MenACWY recipients. In the small 56-69-year group, the increase in depth fell short of significance, most likely because of low power. Most participants were white British and females outnumbered males, and the authors suggested that clonal diversity may have been underestimated. No day 14 peak-response samples were available, so repertoires were characterized only after the peak T cell response.

Recombination linked TRBV11-2 to TRBJ2-1, with TRBD2 perhaps the D gene, on 6 matching bases. The source is an adult in good health. Here the sequenced sample was peripheral blood, taken on day 0 of AZD1222 vaccination. In nucleotides, the sequence is TGTGCCAGCAGCTCGCGGGGTGCGGGGAATGAGCAGTTCTTC. Translated, it gives CASSSRGAGNEQFF.